A single sample gave rise to the 10 T cell receptor beta chains below, sequenced in a study of T cells after yellow fever vaccination. TCRdb ran MiXCR on the 5' RACE reads and lists one entry per CDR3 protein. Among some 220,000 distinct CDR3 sequences listed, 3% to 3.5% were seen once. The material was CD4+ T cells sorted from PBMCs, obtained 10 days after the yellow fever booster vaccination. The source is a man aged 18 to 30 who received the YFV17D yellow fever vaccine.

This clonotype was picked up a small number of times. V is TRBV2 and J is TRBJ1-1; 8 bases line up with TRBD1. The trim removed 6 bases at V and 0 bases at J, leaving 6 bases unmatched. Germline CDR1 is SNHLY and CDR2 is FYNNEI. The length of the CDR3 is 15 residues. CDR3 coding DNA: TGTGCCAGCAGCAAGGACAGGGCAGTGAACACTGAAGCTTTCTTT. It specifies CASSKDRAVNTEAFF.

The chain is built from TRBV12-3 or TRBV12-4 and TRBJ2-2, with 9 bases matching TRBD2. Losses at the gene ends were 6 bases for V and 4 bases for J; bases not matched to a gene: 3. The CDR3 extends over 14 amino acids. In DNA form, the CDR3 reads TGTGCCAGCAGGAGGACTAGCGCCACCGGGGAGCTGTTTTTT. Residues: CASRRTSATGELFF.

The table lists this clonotype with many counts. The CDR3 loop is CASTQSGAPGNQPQHF. DNA of the CDR3: TGTGCCAGCACCCAATCTGGGGCGCCGGGCAATCAGCCCCAGCATTTT. The chain couples TRBV28 to TRBJ1-5; perhaps TRBD1 as D (5 bases). V gave up 7 bases and J gave up 2 bases, with 18 bases separating them. CDR1 is MDHEN and CDR2 is SYDVKM in the germline V gene. The CDR3 is 16 amino acids. Looking up the rest from reference TRBV28 and TRBJ1-5 gives the full variable domain: DVKVTQSSRYLVKRTGEKVFLECVQDMDHENMFWYRQDPGLGLRLIYFSYDVKMKEKGDIPEGYSVSREKKERFSLILESASTNQTSMYLCASTQSGAPGNQPQHFGDGTRLSIL.

This clonotype occurred many times. The genes are TRBV7-3 and TRBJ2-1, with TRBD2 matching over 12 bases. Germline CDR1 and CDR2: SGHTA and FQGTGA. The CDR3 is 16 residues long. The trim removed 6 bases at V and 7 bases at J, leaving 10 bases unmatched. The CDR3 here is CASRIGLAGNSNEQFF. CDR3 DNA sequence: TGTGCCAGCAGAATCGGACTAGCGGGGAATTCGAATGAGCAGTTCTTC.

There are many counts of this clonotype. This chain uses TRBV5-1 with TRBJ2-3, with D perhaps matching TRBD1 (6 bases). Per the germline V gene, CDR1 is SGHRS and CDR2 is YFSETQ. The CDR3 contains 14 residues. V was shortened by 4 bases and J by 6 bases, with 15 bases between the two germline ends. CDR3 nucleotide sequence: TGCGCCAGCAGCGCCCGACAGGAGGTGGATACGCAGTATTTT. Residues: CASSARQEVDTQYF.

This clonotype was recorded a few times. The rearrangement uses TRBV5-1 and TRBJ2-5; maybe TRBD2 (6 bases). The CDR3 extends over 15 amino acids. Trimming left V 4 bases short and J 1 base short, with 14 bases between. Per the germline V gene, CDR1 is SGHRS and CDR2 is YFSETQ. CDR3 region: CASSTGSAGQETQYF. In DNA, the CDR3 is TGCGCCAGCAGCACAGGTTCAGCGGGCCAAGAGACCCAGTACTTC.

The chain is built from TRBV27 and TRBJ2-7; 8 bases line up with TRBD2. The CDR3 totals 13 residues. Germline CDR1 MNHEY, CDR2 SMNVEV (reference sequence). The V segment lost 7 bases and the J segment 6 bases; nucleotides outside the gene matches: 8. The CDR3 here is CASKRGGGIEQYF. CDR3 sequence (DNA): TGTGCCAGCAAACGGGGGGGCGGGATCGAGCAGTACTTC.

The rearrangement uses TRBV7-2 and TRBJ1-1; no clear D gene. Germline V CDR1 and CDR2: SGHTA, FQGNSA. CDR3 length: 14 residues. V was trimmed by 1 base and J by 11 bases, leaving 17 bases between them. The CDR3 region has the DNA TGTGCCAGCAGCTTAGATCCCCAGATTGCGGGGGCTTTCTTT. Protein product: CASSLDPQIAGAFF.

This clonotype was seen repeatedly, ten times or more. V and J are TRBV20-1 and TRBJ1-5; D unresolved. The CDR3 contains 10 residues. Trimming pared 7 bases from V and 5 bases from J, leaving 6 bases between. The germline gives CDR1 DFQATT, CDR2 SNEGSKA (reference sequence). The CDR3 protein is CSVGYQPQHF. In DNA, the CDR3 is TGCAGTGTAGGGTATCAGCCCCAGCATTTT.

The table lists this clonotype with many counts. V is TRBV3-1 and J is TRBJ2-1, with TRBD2 as a possible D gene (6 bases). Germline V gene lookup returns CDR1 LGHDT and CDR2 YNNKEL (reference sequence). V lost 0 bases, J lost 7 bases, and 13 bases lay in between. The CDR3 consists of 15 residues. As DNA, the CDR3 is TGTGCCAGCAGCCAAGATAGGAGGGCGCGGAATGAGCAGTTCTTC. Translation gives CASSQDRRARNEQFF.